The next 19 T cell receptor beta chains were all read from a single sample in a study of a mutant IDH1 vaccine in newly diagnosed glioma. Their antigens remain unidentified. The repertoire was sequenced with immunoSEQ multiplex PCR; TCRdb's copy has only in-frame clones and lacks some. The sample holds under 85,000 clones, around 85% seen once. Time point: week 23, last vaccination. All doses held 300 ug of mutant IDH1 20-mer peptide, with topical imiquimod. Sequenced here: PBMCs, sampled from a glioma patient whose treatment included an IDH1 peptide vaccine. Receptors were obtained from a woman aged 50 to 65 with glioma.

This clone occurred once. J is TRBJ2-7 and V is TRBV25-1; D call uncertain. The CDR3 is made up of 14 amino acids. V was trimmed by 2 bases and J by 2 bases, leaving 10 bases between them. Germline V gene sequence: CDR1 MGHDK, CDR2 SYGVNS. The CDR3 loop is CASSEIGETYEQYF. The CDR3 DNA reads TGTGCCAGCAGTGAAATTGGGGAAACCTACGAGCAGTACTTC.

This clone was counted only a few times. The chain combines TRBV5-1 with TRBJ1-4; TRBD1 matches at 7 bases. Germline V gives CDR1 SGHRS, CDR2 YFSETQ. This CDR3 comprises 16 residues. The V gene end was trimmed by 5 bases and the J gene end by 0 bases; junction bases not matched to a gene: 7. In DNA form, the CDR3 reads TGCGCCAGCAGGCTGACAGGGAGCGCAACTAATGAAAAACTGTTTTTT. This encodes CASRLTGSATNEKLFF.

The chain uses TRBV11-1 and TRBJ2-6; the D is unclear. Germline V lookup: CDR1 SGHAT, CDR2 FQDESV (reference sequence). Trimming pared 2 bases from V and 5 bases from J, leaving 10 bases between. The CDR3 covers 15 residues. The CDR3 loop reads CASSLTLGRANVLTF. The CDR3 region has the DNA TGTGCCAGCAGCTTAACCCTGGGGAGGGCCAACGTCCTGACTTTC.

The J gene is TRBJ2-7, the V gene TRBV15; 8 bases fit TRBD1. This CDR3 comprises 14 residues. Germline-derived CDR1 and CDR2 are LNHNV and YYDKDF (reference sequence). Trimming took 1 base from V and 5 from J; bases not matched to a gene: 4. The CDR3 DNA sequence: TGTGCCACCAGCAGAGTGGACAGGGCCCACGAGCAGTACTTC. The encoded protein is CATSRVDRAHEQYF.

CDR3 bases: TGTGCCAGCCCGACGGCAGAATTCGGGCCCACAGATACGCAGTATTTT. Translation gives CASPTAEFGPTDTQYF. The rearrangement uses TRBV2 and TRBJ2-3; no reliable D call. CDR1 is SNHLY and CDR2 is FYNNEI in the germline V gene. The V and J ends lost 8 bases and 2 bases respectively, with 20 bases between them. CDR3 length: 16 residues.

This chain joins TRBV6-5 and TRBJ2-5; the D gene is possibly TRBD2 (5 bases). Germline V gene data show CDR1 as MNHEY and CDR2 as SVGAGI. V lost 7 bases and J lost 3, with 12 bases in between. This CDR3 is 13 amino acids long. CDR3: CASTAGAKETQYF. CDR3 DNA: TGTGCCAGCACCGCGGGTGCTAAAGAGACCCAGTACTTC.

This clone is a singleton in its sample. This chain uses TRBV4-1 with TRBJ1-1; D gene uncertain. Trimming shortened V by 0 bases and J by 1 base, and 9 bases separated the two germline ends. The CDR3 has 15 amino acids. Germline-derived CDR1 and CDR2 are MGHRA and YSYEKL. DNA for the CDR3: TGCGCCAGCAGCCAAGATTCCCCGGGGAACACTGAAGCTTTCTTT. Its translation is CASSQDSPGNTEAFF.

The genes are TRBV4-1 and TRBJ2-2; no firm D call. This CDR3 spans 14 amino acids. Germline V gene lookup returns CDR1 MGHRA and CDR2 YSYEKL. The germline V and J ends were trimmed by 5 bases and 1 base, with 8 bases remaining between them. CDR3 sequence: CASSYGENTGELFF. CDR3 DNA: TGCGCCAGCAGCTACGGTGAGAACACCGGGGAGCTGTTTTTT.

In this sample, this clone turned up a few times. The V and J genes are TRBV7-8 and TRBJ1-3, with 9 bases aligning to TRBD1. J lost 3 bases, V lost 5 bases, and 5 bases had no gene match. The CDR3 covers 15 residues. CDR1 SGHVS and CDR2 FQNEAQ come from the germline V gene. The CDR3 bases are TGTGCCAGCAGCCCCTACAGGGGGCTTGGAAACACCATATATTTT. Translated: CASSPYRGLGNTIYF.

This chain uses TRBV6-6 with TRBJ2-3; D uncertain. The CDR3 has 14 residues. The V gene lost 7 bases and the J gene lost 2 bases, with 13 bases spanning the gap. The germline V gene has CDR1 MNHNY and CDR2 SVGAGI (reference sequence). The CDR3 coding sequence is TGTGCCAGCAAAGCCACGGCATCCACAGATACGCAGTATTTT. Translating gives CASKATASTDTQYF.

V gene TRBV29-1 combines with J gene TRBJ1-4, with 9 positions matching TRBD1. Unmatched junction bases numbered 7, after V lost 1 base and J lost 7 bases. This CDR3 comprises 15 residues. Germline CDR1 is SQVTM and CDR2 is ANQGSEA. The CDR3 loop is CSVEARDRDPEKLFF. In DNA, the CDR3 is TGCAGCGTTGAAGCCCGGGACAGGGATCCTGAAAAACTGTTTTTT.

This clone was counted once. The CDR3 region has the DNA TGTGCCGAAGGTAGTGGGCACGAGCAGTACTTC. Its protein is CAEGSGHEQYF. The chain recombines TRBV28 with TRBJ2-7; D is unresolved. The CDR3 is 11 residues long. Per the germline V gene, CDR1 is MDHEN and CDR2 is SYDVKM. Trimming removed 11 bases from V and 5 bases from J, with 13 bases in between.

The chain carries TRBV28 and TRBJ1-5; 7 nucleotides match TRBD1. The V gene's germline CDR1 is MDHEN and CDR2 SYDVKM. The CDR3 is 15 amino acids. Trimming at V came to 7 bases and at J to 4 bases, leaving 10 bases not matched to a gene. In nucleotides, the CDR3 is TGTGCCAGCATCCCGACAGGGATGGGGAATCAGCCCCAGCATTTT. Residues: CASIPTGMGNQPQHF.

A few counts support this clone. The chain carries TRBV9 and TRBJ1-1; TRBD1 is a possible D gene (5 bases). The V gene lost 3 bases and the J gene lost 4 bases, with 10 bases spanning the gap. The CDR3 is 13 amino acids. Germline-derived CDR1 and CDR2 are SGDLS and YYNGEE. This chain's CDR3 is CASSAFGGTEAFF. As DNA, the CDR3 is TGTGCCAGCAGCGCTTTCGGGGGCACTGAAGCTTTCTTT.

This chain uses TRBV29-1 with TRBJ1-2, with 7 bases lining up with TRBD1. CDR3 length: 14 residues. Germline V lookup: CDR1 SQVTM, CDR2 ANQGSEA. With V trimmed by 0 bases and J by 4 bases, 5 bases remained unmatched. The CDR3 loop reads CSVEDPPGGYGYTF. CDR3 in DNA: TGCAGCGTTGAAGATCCGCCAGGGGGCTATGGCTACACCTTC.

The J gene is TRBJ2-1, the V gene TRBV7-2, with D possibly being TRBD1 (5 bases). Germline values: CDR1 SGHTA, CDR2 FQGNSA. Trimming left V 3 bases short and J 12 bases short, with 15 bases between. The CDR3 has 13 amino acids. The CDR3 sequence is CASSLSRGEWQFF. The CDR3 nucleotides are TGTGCCAGCAGCTTGTCAAGGGGCGAGTGGCAGTTCTTC.

The V and J genes are TRBV18 and TRBJ2-5; maybe TRBD1 (6 bases). Deletions cut 1 base from V and 3 bases from J, with 12 bases between. Germline CDR1 is KGHSH and CDR2 is LQKENI. This CDR3 is built from 15 residues. The CDR3 DNA reads as TGTGCCAGCTCACCACGGGGGACAACCAAAGAGACCCAGTACTTC. This encodes CASSPRGTTKETQYF.

The chain recombines TRBV28 with TRBJ1-5, with a weak D call TRBD1 (6 bases). The CDR3 runs to 15 residues. The V gene's germline CDR1 is MDHEN and CDR2 SYDVKM. The V end lost 6 bases, the J end lost 6 bases, and 18 bases lay between the germline ends. In DNA form, the CDR3 reads TGTGCCAGCAGCCTACTAGGGACATTCACTCAGCCCCAGCATTTT. It is translated as CASSLLGTFTQPQHF.

The chain links TRBV7-6 to TRBJ2-7, with TRBD1 matching 10 bases. Germline V gives CDR1 SGHVS, CDR2 FNYEAQ. V was clipped by 4 bases and J by 3 bases; unmatched bases: 6. This CDR3 has 15 residues. CDR3 coding DNA: TGTGCCAGCAGCTCCGGGACAGGGGTGGTCTACGAGCAGTACTTC. It yields the protein CASSSGTGVVYEQYF.